The present T cell receptor (beta chain) was sequenced within a study of blood T cell repertoires in COVID-19. This table comes from immunoSEQ multiplex PCR, and its TCRdb copy is limited to in-frame clones, with some not included. This sample has under 95,000 clones, with about 83% found just once. The germline V gene has CDR1 MNHEY and CDR2 SVGAGI. Trimming took off 8 bases at V and 12 bases at J, with 14 bases between the two ends. The CDR3 runs 11 residues. This rearrangement joins TRBV6-5 to TRBJ2-1; D not certain. The TCR comes from a woman of 80 years or more with acute or convalescent COVID-19. The sample consisted of peripheral blood. The CDR3 sequence: CASRVTAAQFF. The DNA of the CDR3 is TGTGCCAGCCGAGTAACGGCGGCGCAGTTCTTC.